Below, 2 T cell receptor beta chains from the same sample are listed, as sequenced in a study of metastatic and nonmetastatic thyroid tumors. The entire patient cohort was treatment-naive prior to thyroid surgery. TCRdb re-analyzed the PCR reads using MiXCR. Here the sample spans tens of thousands of clones, 15% to 20% being singletons. The sample consisted of blood. The source of these receptors is a female donor with papillary thyroid cancer or a benign thyroid nodule (not recorded which). Some clones in this sample may be carry-over from other donors' samples.

Note on this clone: One end of the junction does not line up with germline, which may come from a read error. The J gene is TRBJ2-6, the V gene TRBV6-2 or TRBV6-3; no reliable D call. The CDR3 extends over 15 amino acids. Germline values: CDR1 MNHEY, CDR2 SVGEGT. The CDR3: CVSSYESSGANVLTF. The CDR3 DNA is TGTGTCAGCAGTTACGAAAGCTCTGGGGCCAACGTCCTGACTTTC.

The table lists this clone with many counts. The V and J genes are TRBV2 and TRBJ2-2, with TRBD1 matching 10 bases. Trimming at V came to 6 bases and at J to 6 bases, leaving 7 bases not matched to a gene. Germline loops: CDR1 SNHLY, CDR2 FYNNEI. This CDR3 contains 15 residues. The CDR3 protein is CASSPGTGVPGELFF. The CDR3 nucleotides read TGTGCCAGCAGCCCCGGGACAGGGGTTCCCGGGGAGCTGTTTTTT.